The 8 T cell receptor beta chains below were found in one sample sequenced in a study of OX40 agonist ivuxolimab in advanced cancers. Only in-frame clones appear in the TCRdb table, and some are missing; sequencing was by immunoSEQ multiplex PCR. The repertoire consists of roughly 80,000 clones, with 85% to 95% occurring once and the leading ten covering approximately 14%. The material sequenced was CD4+ or CD8+ T cells sorted from blood, taken in a trial of the OX40 agonist ivuxolimab. The receptors here all came from an adult with an advanced solid tumor such as melanoma, head and neck, liver or kidney cancer.

The rearrangement links TRBV11-2 to TRBJ2-7, with 11 bases identical to TRBD1. Trimming cost V 2 bases and J 3 bases; bases outside gene matches: 6. The CDR3 totals 16 residues. Germline CDR1 and CDR2: SGHAT and FQNNGV. The CDR3 sequence: CASSLRGTGGGYEQYF. The CDR3 DNA sequence: TGTGCCAGCAGCTTAAGAGGGACAGGGGGAGGCTACGAGCAGTACTTC.

V is TRBV19 and J is TRBJ1-5, with a tentative D call TRBD1 (5 bases). Trimming removed 5 bases at V and 7 bases at J, with 15 bases between. Germline V CDR1 and CDR2: LNHDA, SQIVND (reference sequence). The CDR3 totals 14 residues. CDR3 in amino acids: CASSEAGGGQPQHF. DNA for the CDR3: TGTGCCAGTAGTGAAGCGGGGGGGGGACAGCCCCAGCATTTT. Supplemented by reference TRBV19 and TRBJ1-5, the full variable domain reads DGGITQSPKYLFRKEGQNVTLSCEQNLNHDAMYWYRQDPGQGLRLIYYSQIVNDFQKGDIAEGYSVSREKKESFPLTVTSAQKNPTAFYLCASSEAGGGQPQHFGDGTRLSIL.

This rearrangement joins TRBV28 to TRBJ2-1; 11 nucleotides agree with TRBD1. The germline V gene has CDR1 MDHEN and CDR2 SYDVKM. There are 15 residues in the CDR3. J was trimmed by 8 bases and V by 5 bases; bases with no gene match: 8. CDR3 sequence (DNA): TGTGCCAGCAGTAGGGACAGGGGGTATATGGATGAGCAGTTCTTC. This sequence encodes CASSRDRGYMDEQFF.

The gene calls are TRBV10-3 and TRBJ2-7, with D unclear. The CDR3 runs to 12 residues. Germline CDR1 and CDR2: ENHRY and SYGVKD. Trimming removed 3 bases at V and 3 bases at J, with 6 bases between. Here the CDR3 DNA reads TGTGCCATCAGTGATGTGGACTACGAGCAGTACTTC. The encoded protein is CAISDVDYEQYF.

This clone is a singleton in its sample. The chain recombines TRBV11-3 with TRBJ1-2; TRBD1 matches at 8 bases. V was pared by 5 bases and J by 8 bases, with 7 bases of the junction left unmatched. This CDR3 is built from 13 residues. Germline CDR1 reads SGHNT; CDR2 reads YENEEA. The CDR3 sequence: CASSDRTGQGYTF. The CDR3 DNA sequence: TGTGCCAGCAGCGACAGGACAGGGCAAGGCTACACCTTC.

This chain links TRBV7-2 with TRBJ2-1, with 16 bases lining up with TRBD2. The CDR3 sequence is 15 residues long. CDR1 SGHTA and CDR2 FQGNSA come from the germline V gene. Losses at the gene ends were 5 bases for V and 8 bases for J; bases not matched to a gene: 3. CDR3 sequence (DNA): TGTGCCAGCAGCCTAGGGACTAGCGGGGGGGATGAGCAGTTCTTC. It translates to CASSLGTSGGDEQFF.

V is TRBV2 and J is TRBJ2-5; 8 bases are shared with TRBD2. J gave up 1 base and V 7 bases, and 8 bases lay outside the gene matches. The CDR3 runs 15 residues. Per germline, CDR1 SNHLY and CDR2 FYNNEI. CDR3 in amino acids: CASTDGRDFQETQYF. Written as DNA, the CDR3 is TGTGCCAGCACCGACGGGAGGGATTTCCAAGAGACCCAGTACTTC.

This chain joins TRBV5-6 and TRBJ1-5; TRBD1 might be the D (6 bases). Germline V gene sequence: CDR1 SGHDT, CDR2 YYEEEE. Between the trimmed V and J ends, which lost 3 bases and 5 bases, there was a span of 6 bases. The CDR3 covers 12 residues. Written as DNA, the CDR3 is TGTGCCAGCAGCTCAGGGGATCAGCCCCAGCATTTT. Its protein is CASSSGDQPQHF. Variable domain in full (rest from reference TRBV5-6 and TRBJ1-5): DAGVTQSPTHLIKTRGQQVTLRCSPKSGHDTVSWYQQALGQGPQFIFQYYEEEERQRGNFPDRFSGHQFPNYSSELNVNALLLGDSALYLCASSSGDQPQHFGDGTRLSIL.